Shown below are 3 T cell receptor beta chains from a single sample sequenced in a study of T cell repertoires in cytomegalovirus infection (dated by TCRdb to the late 2010s). What the treatment or condition label conveys for this sample: in vitro stimulation with specific CMV peptide epitopes to enrich CMV-specific T cells. Their antigens remain unidentified. The listed sequencing device is Illumina HiSeq 1500. TCRdb handled the public reads itself, with Q25 trimming in fastp and clone calling in MiXCR, and kept productive beta chains. Every CDR3 protein is listed once, alongside the most common genes and DNA of its rows. This sample is represented by hundreds of thousands of distinct CDR3 sequences; about 30% of them were singletons. The ten biggest clones cover about 20% of the sample. Material: cultured PBMCs, obtained from culture after CMV antigen stimulation. The receptors were gathered from a human donor in good health (CMV status not recorded). Some clones in this sample may be carry-over from other donors' samples.

This clonotype was counted once. V gene TRBV27 combines with J gene TRBJ2-3; D is uncertain. The germline CDR1 and CDR2 sequences are MNHEY and SMNVEV (reference sequence). This CDR3 is built from 14 residues. V was pared by 1 base and J by 3 bases, with 8 bases between. The chain's CDR3 is CASSLYVKTDTQYF. The CDR3 nucleotides are TGTGCCAGCAGTTTATACGTCAAAACAGATACGCAGTATTTT.

The chain combines TRBV5-4 with TRBJ1-2; D possibly corresponds to TRBD1 (5 bases). V shed 0 bases and J shed 4 bases, with 10 bases lying between them. Germline V gene sequence: CDR1 SGHNT, CDR2 YYREEE (reference sequence). This CDR3 spans 14 amino acids. The CDR3 DNA reads TGTGCCAGCAGCTTGGAAACAGGCCCCTATGGCTACACCTTC. Translating gives CASSLETGPYGYTF.

J is TRBJ2-1 and V is TRBV7-9; D may correspond to TRBD1 or TRBD2 (5 bases each). The CDR3 extends over 16 amino acids. V lost 5 bases, J lost 0 bases, and 14 bases lay in between. Germline V lookup: CDR1 SEHNR, CDR2 FQNEAQ (reference sequence). CDR3 in amino acids: CASSPSGTRSYNEQFF. CDR3 nucleotides: TGTGCCAGCAGCCCGTCCGGGACCCGCTCCTACAATGAGCAGTTCTTC.